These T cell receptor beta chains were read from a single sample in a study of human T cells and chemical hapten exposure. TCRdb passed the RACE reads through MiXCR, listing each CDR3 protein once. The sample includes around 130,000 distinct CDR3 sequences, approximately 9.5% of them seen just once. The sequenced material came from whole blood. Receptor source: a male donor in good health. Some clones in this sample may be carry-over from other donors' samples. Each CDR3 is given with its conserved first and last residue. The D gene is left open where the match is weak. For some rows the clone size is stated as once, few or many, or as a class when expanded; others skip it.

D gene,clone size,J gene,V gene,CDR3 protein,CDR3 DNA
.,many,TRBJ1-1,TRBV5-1,CASSYQQGDTEAFF,TGCGCCAGCAGCTATCAACAGGGAGACACTGAAGCTTTCTTT
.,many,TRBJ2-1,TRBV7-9,CASSLGRHEQFF,TGTGCCAGCAGCTTAGGTAGGCATGAGCAGTTCTTC
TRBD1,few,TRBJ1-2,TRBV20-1,CSARRPGQNYGYTF,TGCAGTGCTAGACGGCCGGGACAGAACTATGGCTACACCTTC
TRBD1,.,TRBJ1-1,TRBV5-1,CASSRRTGGAVNTEAFF,TGCGCCAGCAGCCGACGGACAGGGGGCGCGGTGAACACTGAAGCTTTCTTT
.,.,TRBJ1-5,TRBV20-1,CSATGGTNQPQHF,TGCAGTGCTACTGGGGGAACCAATCAGCCCCAGCATTTT
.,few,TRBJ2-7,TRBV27,CASSFQVGESEQYF,TGTGCCAGCAGTTTCCAGGTGGGGGAAAGCGAGCAGTACTTC
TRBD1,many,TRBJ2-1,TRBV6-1,CASIRDRGVNEQFF,TGTGCCAGCATACGGGACAGGGGTGTTAATGAGCAGTTCTTC
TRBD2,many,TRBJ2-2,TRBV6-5,CASSTLLAGEVPGELFF,TGTGCCAGCAGTACCCTCCTAGCGGGAGAAGTTCCCGGGGAGCTGTTTTTT
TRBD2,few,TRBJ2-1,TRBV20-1,CSARLAGAYNEQFF,TGCAGTGCTAGACTAGCGGGAGCGTACAATGAGCAGTTCTTC
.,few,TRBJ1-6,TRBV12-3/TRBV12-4,CASSGTLNSPLHF,TGTGCCAGCAGTGGGACTCTTAATTCACCCCTCCACTTT
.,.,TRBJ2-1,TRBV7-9,CASSLARLQSSYNEQFF,TGTGCCAGCAGCTTAGCAAGACTTCAGAGCTCCTACAATGAGCAGTTCTTC
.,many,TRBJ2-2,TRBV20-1,CSATKLAGSWTGELFF,TGCAGTGCTACTAAACTCGCGGGGTCGTGGACCGGGGAGCTGTTTTTT
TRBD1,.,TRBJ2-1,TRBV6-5,CASSLDRTTYNEQFF,TGTGCCAGCAGTTTGGACAGGACAACCTACAATGAGCAGTTCTTC
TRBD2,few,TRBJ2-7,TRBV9,CASSVGTSDYEQYF,TGTGCCAGCAGCGTAGGGACTAGCGACTACGAGCAGTACTTC
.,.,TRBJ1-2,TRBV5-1,CASTGTPRYGYTF,TGCGCCAGCACCGGGACACCCCGCTATGGCTACACCTTC
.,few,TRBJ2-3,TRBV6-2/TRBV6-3,CASRVTGLTDTQYF,TGTGCCAGCAGGGTCACAGGACTCACGGATACGCAGTATTTT
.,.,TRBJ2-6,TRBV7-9,CASSLVQAGANVLTF,TGTGCCAGCAGCTTAGTTCAGGCTGGGGCCAACGTCCTGACTTTC
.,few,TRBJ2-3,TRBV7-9,CASSPGTSLSTDTQYF,TGTGCCAGCAGCCCAGGGACTTCCCTATCCACAGATACGCAGTATTTT
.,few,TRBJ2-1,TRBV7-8,CASGPRGSTYNEQFF,TGTGCCAGCGGACCTAGGGGTTCCACTTACAATGAGCAGTTCTTC
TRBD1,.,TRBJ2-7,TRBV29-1,CSATKTGGYEQYF,TGCAGCGCTACTAAGACAGGGGGCTACGAGCAGTACTTC
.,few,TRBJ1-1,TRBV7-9,CASSPPRGNDEAFF,TGTGCCAGCAGCCCTCCCCGGGGAAACGATGAAGCTTTCTTT
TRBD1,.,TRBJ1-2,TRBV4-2,CASSHTPGQGAQGGYGYTF,TGTGCCAGCAGCCATACCCCGGGACAGGGGGCGCAGGGGGGGTATGGCTACACCTTC
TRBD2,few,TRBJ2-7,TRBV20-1,CSATVSGSGSSYEQYF,TGCAGTGCTACCGTCTCGGGGAGCGGGAGCTCCTACGAGCAGTACTTC
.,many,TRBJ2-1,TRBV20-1,CSASPLVTYNEQFF,TGCAGTGCTAGTCCCCTCGTAACGTACAATGAGCAGTTCTTC
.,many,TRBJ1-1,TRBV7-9,CASSLDWRDTEAFF,TGTGCCAGCAGCTTAGACTGGCGCGACACTGAAGCTTTCTTT
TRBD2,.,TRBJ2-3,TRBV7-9,CASSIKAGGPDTQYF,TGTGCCAGCAGCATAAAAGCGGGGGGGCCAGATACGCAGTATTTT
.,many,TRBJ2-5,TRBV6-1,CASSARGGQETQYF,TGTGCCAGCAGTGCCCGAGGAGGCCAAGAGACCCAGTACTTC
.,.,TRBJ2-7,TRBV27,CASSLSLGRYEQYF,TGTGCCAGCAGTTTATCGCTAGGGCGCTACGAGCAGTACTTC
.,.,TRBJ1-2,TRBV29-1,CSDDGDYGYTF,TGCAGTGATGACGGCGACTATGGCTACACCTTC
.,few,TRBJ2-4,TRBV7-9,CASSLAPGGEGKNIQYF,TGTGCCAGCAGCTTAGCGCCTGGGGGCGAAGGCAAAAACATTCAGTACTTC
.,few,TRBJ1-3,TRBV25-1,CASSGTFGVFANTIYF,TGTGCCAGCAGTGGGACTTTCGGGGTCTTTGCAAACACCATATATTTT
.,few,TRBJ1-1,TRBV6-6,CASSYSGGDTEAFF,TGTGCCAGCAGTTACTCAGGGGGTGACACTGAAGCTTTCTTT
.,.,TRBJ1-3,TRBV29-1,CSVLPQDLRNTIYF,TGCAGCGTCCTCCCACAAGACCTTCGGAACACCATATATTTT
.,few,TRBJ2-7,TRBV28,CASTPNGGYEQYF,TGTGCCAGCACCCCAAACGGGGGTTACGAGCAGTACTTC
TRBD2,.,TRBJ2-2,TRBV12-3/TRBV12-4,CASSPGGPGELFF,TGTGCCAGCAGTCCGGGGGGACCCGGGGAGCTGTTTTTT
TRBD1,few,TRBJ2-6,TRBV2,CASSRDRGGLSGANVLTF,TGTGCCAGCAGCCGGGACAGGGGCGGGTTGTCTGGGGCCAACGTCCTGACTTTC